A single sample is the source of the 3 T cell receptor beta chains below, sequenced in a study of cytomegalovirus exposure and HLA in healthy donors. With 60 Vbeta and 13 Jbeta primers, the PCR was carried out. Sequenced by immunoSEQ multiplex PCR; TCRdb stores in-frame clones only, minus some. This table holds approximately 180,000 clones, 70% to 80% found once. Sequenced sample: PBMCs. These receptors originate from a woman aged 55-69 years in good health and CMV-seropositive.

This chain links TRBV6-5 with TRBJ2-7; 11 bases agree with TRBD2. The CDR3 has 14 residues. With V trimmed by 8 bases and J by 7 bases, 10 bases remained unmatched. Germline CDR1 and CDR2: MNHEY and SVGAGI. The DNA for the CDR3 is TGTGCCAGCGGACCTAGCGGGAGGCTTGTAGAGCAGTACTTC. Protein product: CASGPSGRLVEQYF.

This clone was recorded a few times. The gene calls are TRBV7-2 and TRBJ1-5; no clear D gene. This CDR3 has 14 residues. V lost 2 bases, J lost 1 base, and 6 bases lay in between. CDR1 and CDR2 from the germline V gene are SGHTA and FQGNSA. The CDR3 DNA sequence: TGTGCCAGCAGCTTACGAGGGAGCAATCAGCCCCAGCATTTT. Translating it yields CASSLRGSNQPQHF.

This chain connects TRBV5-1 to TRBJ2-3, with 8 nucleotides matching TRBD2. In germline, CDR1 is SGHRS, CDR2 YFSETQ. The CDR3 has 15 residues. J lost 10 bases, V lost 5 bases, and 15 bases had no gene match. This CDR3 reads CASRAGSGVLSAQYF. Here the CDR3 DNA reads TGCGCCAGCAGGGCTGGTAGCGGGGTTTTGAGTGCGCAGTATTTT.